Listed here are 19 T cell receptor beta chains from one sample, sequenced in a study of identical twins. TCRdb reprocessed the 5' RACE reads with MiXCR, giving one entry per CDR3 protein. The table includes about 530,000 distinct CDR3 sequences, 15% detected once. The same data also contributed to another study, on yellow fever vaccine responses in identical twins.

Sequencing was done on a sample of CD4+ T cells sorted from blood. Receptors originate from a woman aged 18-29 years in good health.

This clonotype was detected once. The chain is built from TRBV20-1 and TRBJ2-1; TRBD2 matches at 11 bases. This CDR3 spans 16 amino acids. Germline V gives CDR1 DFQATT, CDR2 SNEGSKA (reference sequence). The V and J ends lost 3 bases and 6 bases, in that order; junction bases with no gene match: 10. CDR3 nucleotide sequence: TGCAGTGCTAGCCTGGCGGCGACTAGCGGGGCCAATGAGCAGTTCTTC. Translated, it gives CSASLAATSGANEQFF.

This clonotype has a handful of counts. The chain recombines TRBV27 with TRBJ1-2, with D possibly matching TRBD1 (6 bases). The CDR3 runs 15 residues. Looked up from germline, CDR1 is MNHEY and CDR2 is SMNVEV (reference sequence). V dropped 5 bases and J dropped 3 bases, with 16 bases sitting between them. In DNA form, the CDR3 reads TGTGCCAGCAGTCCACTCAGGACAGACTACTATGGCTACACCTTC. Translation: CASSPLRTDYYGYTF.

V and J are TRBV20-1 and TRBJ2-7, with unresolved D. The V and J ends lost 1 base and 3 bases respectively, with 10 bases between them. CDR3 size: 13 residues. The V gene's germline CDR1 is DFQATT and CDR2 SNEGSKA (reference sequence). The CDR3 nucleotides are TGCAGTGCTAGAGCAGACGGTTACTACGAGCAGTACTTC. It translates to CSARADGYYEQYF.

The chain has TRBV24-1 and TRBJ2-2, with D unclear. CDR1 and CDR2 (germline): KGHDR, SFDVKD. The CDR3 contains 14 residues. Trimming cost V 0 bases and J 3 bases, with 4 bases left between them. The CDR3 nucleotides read TGTGCCACCAGTGATTTGTGGCACACCGGGGAGCTGTTTTTT. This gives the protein CATSDLWHTGELFF.

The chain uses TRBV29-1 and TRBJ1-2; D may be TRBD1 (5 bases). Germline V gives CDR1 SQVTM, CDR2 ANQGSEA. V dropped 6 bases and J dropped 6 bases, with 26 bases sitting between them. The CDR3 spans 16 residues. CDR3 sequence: CSVPRQGEGNYNGYTF. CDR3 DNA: TGCAGCGTGCCACGCCAAGGGGAGGGGAACTACAATGGCTACACCTTC.

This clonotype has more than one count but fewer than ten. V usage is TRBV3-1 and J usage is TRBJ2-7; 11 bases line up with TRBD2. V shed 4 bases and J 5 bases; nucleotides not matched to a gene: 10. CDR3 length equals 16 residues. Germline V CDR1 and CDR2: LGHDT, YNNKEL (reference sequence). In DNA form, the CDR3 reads TGTGCCAGCAGCCGCTCCGGGACTAGCGGCAGCCACGAGCAGTACGTC. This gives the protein CASSRSGTSGSHEQYV.

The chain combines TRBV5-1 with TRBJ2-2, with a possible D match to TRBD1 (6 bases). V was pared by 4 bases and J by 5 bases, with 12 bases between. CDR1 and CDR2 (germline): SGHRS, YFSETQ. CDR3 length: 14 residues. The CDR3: CASSPERGTGELFF. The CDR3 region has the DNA TGCGCCAGCAGCCCGGAGAGGGGGACCGGGGAGCTGTTTTTT.

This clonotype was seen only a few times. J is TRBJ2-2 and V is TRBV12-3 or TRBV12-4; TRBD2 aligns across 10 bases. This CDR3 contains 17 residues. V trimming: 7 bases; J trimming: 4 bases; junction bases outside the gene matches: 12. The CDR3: CASNPTGLAAFTGELFF. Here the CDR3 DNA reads TGTGCCAGCAACCCAACCGGACTAGCGGCTTTCACCGGGGAGCTGTTTTTT.

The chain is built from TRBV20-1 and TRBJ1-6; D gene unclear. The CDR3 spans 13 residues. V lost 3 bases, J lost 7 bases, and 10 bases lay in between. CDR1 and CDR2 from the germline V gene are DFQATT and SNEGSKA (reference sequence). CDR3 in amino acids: CSASMAVNSPLHF. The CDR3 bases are TGCAGTGCTAGTATGGCGGTGAATTCACCCCTCCACTTT.

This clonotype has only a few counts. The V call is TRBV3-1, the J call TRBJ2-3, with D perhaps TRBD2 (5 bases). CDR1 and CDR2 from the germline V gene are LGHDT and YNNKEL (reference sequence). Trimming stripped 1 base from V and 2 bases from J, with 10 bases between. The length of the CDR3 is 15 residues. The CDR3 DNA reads TGTGCCAGCAGCCAAGGGAGCGGCCACACAGATACGCAGTATTTT. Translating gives CASSQGSGHTDTQYF.

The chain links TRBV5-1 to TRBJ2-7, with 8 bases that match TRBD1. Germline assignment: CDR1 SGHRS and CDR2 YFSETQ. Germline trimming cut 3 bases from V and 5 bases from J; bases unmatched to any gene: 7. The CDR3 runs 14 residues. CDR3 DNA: TGCGCCAGCAGCTCGGACAGGGTTTTGAACGAGCAGTACTTC. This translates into CASSSDRVLNEQYF.

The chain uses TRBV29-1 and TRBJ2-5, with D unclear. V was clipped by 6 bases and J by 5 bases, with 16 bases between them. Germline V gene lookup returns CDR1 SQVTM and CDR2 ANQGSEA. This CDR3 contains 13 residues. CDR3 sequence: CSVGGRPRETQYF. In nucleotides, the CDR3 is TGCAGCGTAGGTGGACGGCCGCGGGAGACCCAGTACTTC.

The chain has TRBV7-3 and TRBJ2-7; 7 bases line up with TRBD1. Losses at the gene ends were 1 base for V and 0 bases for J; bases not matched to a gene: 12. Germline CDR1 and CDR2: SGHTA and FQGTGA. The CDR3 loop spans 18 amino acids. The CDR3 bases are TGTGCCAGCAGCTTAAATTCGTACTGGGCAGGGGGCTCCTACGAGCAGTACTTC. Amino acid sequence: CASSLNSYWAGGSYEQYF. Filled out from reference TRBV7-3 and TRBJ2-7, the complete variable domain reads GAGVSQTPSNKVTEKGKYVELRCDPISGHTALYWYRQSLGQGPEFLIYFQGTGAADDSGLPNDRFFAVRPEGSVSTLKIQRTERGDSAVYLCASSLNSYWAGGSYEQYFGPGTRLTVT.

The CDR3 spells CSVEASWVSGRINEQFF. For the CDR3, the DNA is TGCAGCGTTGAGGCTTCCTGGGTTAGCGGGAGGATTAATGAGCAGTTCTTC. The genes are TRBV29-1 and TRBJ2-1; 10 bases agree with TRBD2. The CDR3 is 17 residues long. J was trimmed by 7 bases and V by 3 bases; bases with no gene match: 15. In germline, CDR1 is SQVTM, CDR2 ANQGSEA.

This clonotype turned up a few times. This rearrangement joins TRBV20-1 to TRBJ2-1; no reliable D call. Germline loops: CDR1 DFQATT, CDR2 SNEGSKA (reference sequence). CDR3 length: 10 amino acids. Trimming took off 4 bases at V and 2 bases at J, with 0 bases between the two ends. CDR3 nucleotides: TGCAGTGCTACCTACAATGAGCAGTTCTTC. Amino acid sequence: CSATYNEQFF.

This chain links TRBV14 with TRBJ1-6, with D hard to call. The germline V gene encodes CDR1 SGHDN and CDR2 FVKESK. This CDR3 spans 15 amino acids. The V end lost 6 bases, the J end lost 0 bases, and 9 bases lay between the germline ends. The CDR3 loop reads CASSFRTSYNSPLHF. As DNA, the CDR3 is TGTGCCAGCAGTTTCCGGACCTCCTATAATTCACCCCTCCACTTT. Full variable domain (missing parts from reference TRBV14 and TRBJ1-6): EAGVTQFPSHSVIEKGQTVTLRCDPISGHDNLYWYRRVMGKEIKFLLHFVKESKQDESGMPNNRFLAERTGGTYSTLKVQPAELEDSGVYFCASSFRTSYNSPLHFGNGTRLTVT.

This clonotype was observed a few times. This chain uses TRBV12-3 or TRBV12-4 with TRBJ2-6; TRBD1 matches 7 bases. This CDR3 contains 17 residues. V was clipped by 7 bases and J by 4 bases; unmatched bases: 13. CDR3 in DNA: TGTGCCAGCACCCGACAGGGATATCCGGTCGGGGCCAACGTCCTGACTTTC. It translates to CASTRQGYPVGANVLTF.

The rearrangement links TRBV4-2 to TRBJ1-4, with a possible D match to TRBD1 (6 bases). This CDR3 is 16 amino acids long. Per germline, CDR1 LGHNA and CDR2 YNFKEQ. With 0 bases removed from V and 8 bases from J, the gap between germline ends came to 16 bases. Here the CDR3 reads CASSQDGGQGSEKLFF. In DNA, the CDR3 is TGTGCCAGCAGCCAAGACGGGGGGCAGGGTAGCGAAAAACTGTTTTTT.

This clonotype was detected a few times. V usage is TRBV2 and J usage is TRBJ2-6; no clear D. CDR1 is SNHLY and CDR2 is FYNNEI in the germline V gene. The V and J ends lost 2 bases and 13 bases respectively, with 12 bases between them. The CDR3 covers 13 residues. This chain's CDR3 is CASSEYTARVLTF. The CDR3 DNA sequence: TGTGCCAGCAGTGAATATACCGCCCGGGTCCTGACTTTC.